The rows below give T cell receptor beta chains drawn from one sample of a study of blood T cell repertoires in COVID-19. Method: immunoSEQ multiplex PCR; TCRdb's copy keeps in-frame clones and lacks some. The table records just over 150,000 clones, about 80% of them present only once. What was sequenced was peripheral blood. These receptors were taken from a man in his 60s with acute or convalescent COVID-19. CDR3s include the opening cysteine and the closing phenylalanine or tryptophan. Fields, in order: J gene, D gene, V gene, clone size, CDR3 protein, CDR3 DNA. The D gene is left open where the match is weak. The size of a clone is reported for some rows only, either as once, few or many, or as a class for expanded clones.

>TRBJ1-1|TRBD1|TRBV25-1|.
CASGRTGEAFF
TGTGCCAGCGGGCGGACAGGAGAAGCTTTCTTT
>TRBJ1-2|TRBD1|TRBV5-4|.
CASSEGQTNYGYTF
TGTGCCAGCAGCGAGGGACAGACTAACTATGGCTACACCTTC
>TRBJ1-4|.|TRBV5-1|.
CASSSAPGGTNEKLFF
TGCGCCAGCAGCTCCGCCCCGGGGGGCACTAATGAAAAACTGTTTTTT
>TRBJ2-1|.|TRBV5-6|.
CASSPNLGHSSKQFF
TGTGCCAGCAGCCCAAACCTAGGACATTCGTCGAAGCAGTTCTTC
>TRBJ2-3|.|TRBV6-1|once
CASSEARDTQYF
TGTGCCAGCAGTGAAGCGAGAGATACGCAGTATTTT
>TRBJ2-7|TRBD1|TRBV12-3/TRBV12-4|once
CASKRQGAYEQYF
TGTGCCAGCAAACGACAGGGGGCCTACGAGCAGTACTTC
>TRBJ2-5|.|TRBV4-3|.
CASSQDRLEGETQYF
TGCGCCAGCAGCCAAGATAGACTGGAGGGAGAGACCCAGTACTTC
>TRBJ1-1|TRBD1|TRBV2|.
CASSESQGANTEAFF
TGTGCCAGCAGTGAAAGCCAGGGGGCCAACACTGAAGCTTTCTTT
>TRBJ1-1|TRBD1|TRBV3-1/TRBV3-2|.
CASSRGTGILGTEAFF
TGTGCCAGCAGCCGCGGGACAGGGATCTTAGGGACTGAAGCTTTCTTT
>TRBJ2-3|.|TRBV5-5|.
CASSGGGTDTQYF
TGTGCCAGCAGCGGCGGGGGCACAGATACGCAGTATTTT
>TRBJ2-7|TRBD2|TRBV28|many
CASNGVAGGSYEQYF
TGTGCCAGCAATGGGGTAGCGGGAGGGTCCTACGAGCAGTACTTC
>TRBJ2-7|TRBD1|TRBV7-2|once
CASSLWAGGSSYEQYF
TGTGCCAGCAGCTTGTGGGCAGGGGGAAGCTCCTACGAGCAGTACTTC
>TRBJ2-7|TRBD2|TRBV2|.
CASKRGEPYEQYF
TGTGCCTCTAAGCGGGGGGAACCCTACGAGCAGTACTTC
>TRBJ1-2|.|TRBV28|few
CASSPSGFYGYTF
TGTGCCAGCAGTCCTTCAGGGTTCTATGGCTACACCTTC
>TRBJ2-7|TRBD2|TRBV9|.
CASSVDVAGEPSSYEQYF
TGTGCCAGCAGCGTAGATGTAGCGGGAGAGCCTTCCTCGTACGAGCAGTACTTC
>TRBJ2-5|TRBD2|TRBV4-1|.
CASSQDRGLAGEMGETQYF
TGCGCCAGCAGCCAAGACCGAGGACTAGCGGGAGAAATGGGGGAGACCCAGTACTTC
>TRBJ1-2|TRBD1|TRBV4-2|.
CASSQDRGRFDGYTF
TGTGCCAGCAGCCAAGACAGGGGGCGGTTTGATGGCTACACCTTC
>TRBJ2-3|TRBD2|TRBV9|.
CASSARLAGGPSVDTQYF
TGTGCCAGCAGCGCCCGACTAGCGGGGGGGCCGAGTGTAGATACGCAGTATTTT
>TRBJ1-2|TRBD1|TRBV2|.
CASKDRGFLNYGYTF
TGTGCCAGCAAGGACAGGGGCTTTCTGAACTATGGCTACACCTTC
>TRBJ2-1|TRBD2|TRBV6-5|.
CASSQTSGNLNEQFF
TGTGCCAGCAGCCAGACTAGCGGGAACCTCAATGAGCAGTTCTTC
>TRBJ1-5|.|TRBV12-3/TRBV12-4|once
CASSLRNQPQHF
TGTGCCAGCAGTTTACGGAATCAGCCCCAGCATTTT
>TRBJ1-1|TRBD1|TRBV4-1|.
CASSQRTGDTEAFF
TGCGCCAGCAGCCAAAGGACAGGGGATACTGAAGCTTTCTTT
>TRBJ2-3|.|TRBV9|.
CASSASPTSYTDTQYF
TGTGCCAGCAGCGCCAGTCCGACTTCATACACAGATACGCAGTATTTT
>TRBJ1-2|TRBD1|TRBV5-1|.
CASSSRQGAIDGYTF
TGCGCCAGCAGCTCCCGACAGGGGGCCATAGATGGCTACACCTTC
>TRBJ1-5|.|TRBV12-2|.
CASPPWRGPPLF
TGTGCAAGTCCCCCCTGGAGGGGGCCCCCTTTATTT
>TRBJ1-2|.|TRBV28|few
CASSLPGYGYTF
TGTGCCAGCAGTTTACCGGGGTACGGCTACACCTTC
>TRBJ1-1|.|TRBV6-5|.
CASSSSVQAFF
TGTGCCAGCTCCTCGTCCGTTCAAGCTTTCTTT
>TRBJ2-7|TRBD1|TRBV5-4|few
CASRGDRGTYEQYF
TGTGCCAGCAGGGGGGACAGGGGGACCTACGAGCAGTACTTC
>TRBJ1-1|.|TRBV2|.
CATTGGRNTEAFF
TGTGCTACTACCGGGGGGAGGAACACTGAAGCTTTCTTT
>TRBJ1-2|TRBD1|TRBV28|.
CASRGTGLSYGYTF
TGTGCCAGCAGAGGGACAGGGTTATCCTATGGCTACACCTTC
>TRBJ2-7|TRBD2|TRBV14|.
CASSPATRVSGSSYEQYF
TGTGCCAGCAGCCCCGCTACTAGGGTTAGCGGGAGCTCCTACGAGCAGTACTTC
>TRBJ2-2|.|TRBV9|.
CASSVDLGELFF
TGTGCCAGCAGCGTCGACTTGGGGGAGCTGTTTTTT
>TRBJ2-5|TRBD1|TRBV11-2|.
CASSPGQGRKTQYF
TGTGCCAGCAGCCCCGGACAGGGGAGGAAGACCCAGTACTTC
>TRBJ2-3|TRBD2|TRBV5-1|few
CASSPSGTRTDTQYF
TGCGCCAGCAGCCCTAGCGGGACCCGCACAGATACGCAGTATTTT
>TRBJ2-6|.|TRBV3-1/TRBV3-2|.
CASSQVRSGANVLTF
TGTGCCAGCAGCCAAGTCCGCTCTGGGGCCAACGTCCTGACTTTC
>TRBJ2-2|TRBD2|TRBV6-5|.
CASSNLGSGVEALFF
TGTGCCAGCAGCAACTTGGGGAGCGGGGTGGAGGCGCTGTTTTTT
>TRBJ2-1|.|TRBV19|.
CASSIQWYEQFF
TGTGCCAGTAGTATTCAGTGGTATGAGCAGTTCTTC
>TRBJ2-4|TRBD2|TRBV2|.
CASRGLLLAKNIQYF
TGTGCCAGCAGGGGACTACTACTAGCCAAAAACATTCAGTACTTC
>TRBJ2-6|.|TRBV7-9|few
CASSLGQYSGANVLTF
TGTGCCAGCAGCTTAGGACAGTACTCTGGGGCCAACGTCCTGACTTTC
>TRBJ2-3|.|TRBV6-5|.
CASTGHDTQYF
TGTGCCAGCACAGGTCACGATACGCAGTATTTT
>TRBJ2-5|TRBD2|TRBV5-6|once
CASKVDRGRASGSGETQYF
TGTGCCAGCAAGGTTGACAGGGGACGGGCTAGCGGGAGCGGAGAGACCCAGTACTTC
>TRBJ2-7|.|TRBV11-2|.
CASSLGYSYYEQYF
TGTGCCAGCAGCTTAGGTTACAGCTACTACGAGCAGTACTTC
>TRBJ1-2|.|TRBV28|.
CASSPPGIPYGYTF
TGTGCCAGCAGTCCGCCCGGGATCCCCTATGGCTACACCTTC
>TRBJ1-5|.|TRBV18|.
CASSLGSNQPQHF
TGTGCCAGCTCTCTCGGGAGCAATCAGCCCCAGCATTTT
>TRBJ2-7|TRBD2|TRBV6-5|.
CASNTGTSGNNEQYF
TGTGCCAGCAACACCGGGACTAGCGGGAACAACGAGCAGTACTTC
>TRBJ2-3|TRBD2|TRBV5-4|once
CASSLAKAGGSTDTQYF
TGTGCCAGCAGCTTGGCCAAAGCGGGGGGGAGCACAGATACGCAGTATTTT
>TRBJ2-7|TRBD1|TRBV7-9|.
CASSSGTAFSYEQYF
TGTGCCAGCAGCTCCGGGACAGCCTTCTCCTACGAGCAGTACTTC
>TRBJ2-2|TRBD1|TRBV7-9|.
CASSWADRGLRELFF
TGTGCCAGCAGCTGGGCGGACAGGGGGCTCCGGGAGCTGTTTTTT
>TRBJ2-7|TRBD2|TRBV9|.
CASSVSGTRDGQYF
TGTGCCAGCAGCGTAAGCGGGACCAGGGATGGGCAGTACTTC
>TRBJ2-7|.|TRBV21-1|.
CASSNAVAGEQYF
TGTGCCAGCAGCAACGCCGTAGCGGGCGAGCAGTACTTC
>TRBJ1-5|.|TRBV28|.
CASSTLGGDQPQHF
TGTGCCAGCAGTACGTTAGGGGGGGATCAGCCCCAGCATTTT
>TRBJ1-2|.|TRBV5-1|.
CASSSGHRGYTF
TGCGCCAGCAGCTCGGGACATCGGGGCTACACCTTC